The rows below give T cell receptor beta chains drawn from one sample of a study of regulatory T cells in long-lasting Graves disease. TCRdb reanalysed the multiplex PCR reads using MiXCR and keeps one entry per CDR3 protein. The sample lists about 540,000 distinct CDR3 sequences; 13% were seen once. The data also belong to a second study, concerning T cells in Graves' hyperthyroidism and ophthalmopathy.

Sequencing was performed on peripheral blood mononuclear cells (PBMCs), taken at new diagnosis, from a patient treated with antithyroid drugs. The origin of the receptors is a man aged 25 to 40 with Graves disease. Each CDR3 is given with its conserved first and last residue. D genes are given only for firm matches. Size tells how often a clone was seen (once, few, many) or the class of an expanded clone, and some rows leave it out.

abundance,d_gene,j_gene,v_gene,CDR3nt,CDR3aa
many,TRBD2,TRBJ2-3,TRBV7-3,TGTGCCAGCAGCGGGATAGCGGGAGACGGGACAGATACGCAGTATTTT,CASSGIAGDGTDTQYF
.,.,TRBJ1-6,TRBV25-1,TGTGCCAGCAGTGATGGAGTCTCACCCCTCCACTTT,CASSDGVSPLHF
.,TRBD2,TRBJ2-7,TRBV30,TGTGCCTGGGATCCTCCGGGACTAGCGGGATTCAGAATGTCCTACGAGCAGTACTTC,CAWDPPGLAGFRMSYEQYF
.,.,TRBJ2-5,TRBV30,TGTGCCTGGAGTGTACTAAATGGGGGGGAGACCCAGTACTTC,CAWSVLNGGETQYF
many,.,TRBJ1-1,TRBV27,TGTGCCAGCAGTCGGGCAGGGTATAACACTGAAGCTTTCTTT,CASSRAGYNTEAFF
many,.,TRBJ2-1,TRBV11-2,TGTGCCAGCAGCTTAAACAGGGTGGGGAATGAGCAGTTCTTC,CASSLNRVGNEQFF
.,.,TRBJ2-1,TRBV11-2,TGTGCCAGCAGCCCGGGACTGGAGGACCGATTTTACAATGAGCAGTTCTTC,CASSPGLEDRFYNEQFF
many,.,TRBJ1-1,TRBV28,TGTGCCAGCAGTTTCCCGTCGTGGAACACTGAAGCTTTCTTT,CASSFPSWNTEAFF
once,TRBD2,TRBJ2-1,TRBV11-2,TGTGCCAGCAGCTTAATTGCGGGAGTCTCCCAAGGCAATGAGCAGTTCTTC,CASSLIAGVSQGNEQFF
few,.,TRBJ2-6,TRBV27,TGTGCCAGCAGTCCATTGCTACTCTCTGGGGCCAACGTCCTGACTTTC,CASSPLLLSGANVLTF
many,TRBD1,TRBJ2-7,TRBV6-1,TGTGCCAGTGCCCCCCCGGGACAGGGAAAAAGGTCCTACGAGCAGTACTTC,CASAPPGQGKRSYEQYF
.,TRBD1,TRBJ1-1,TRBV5-6,TGTGCCAGCAGCTTGAGGGACAGGCATGAAGCTTTCTTT,CASSLRDRHEAFF
.,TRBD1,TRBJ1-1,TRBV5-1,TGCGCCAGCAGCCTAGGACAGGGACAAGCTTTCTTT,CASSLGQGQAFF
.,.,TRBJ2-1,TRBV19,TGTGCCAGTAGTATTATTCGGGAGACGCACAATGAGCAGTTCTTC,CASSIIRETHNEQFF
.,.,TRBJ1-2,TRBV11-2,TGTGCCAGCAGCCCTAATGTAAAGACCTGGAGGGGCTACACCTTC,CASSPNVKTWRGYTF
many,TRBD1,TRBJ2-3,TRBV15,TGTGCCACCAGCAGAGACGGACAGGGGCCCACAGATACGCAGTATTTT,CATSRDGQGPTDTQYF
many,.,TRBJ1-1,TRBV20-1,TGCAGTGCTAGGACCACTGGCACTGAAGCTTTCTTT,CSARTTGTEAFF
few,.,TRBJ2-2,TRBV18,TGTGCCAGCTCACGATCGCCCGGGGAGCTGTTTTTT,CASSRSPGELFF
many,.,TRBJ2-3,TRBV12-3/TRBV12-4,TGTGCCAGCAGTTTCGGCAGTCAAACAGATACGCAGTATTTT,CASSFGSQTDTQYF
.,TRBD2,TRBJ2-3,TRBV6-1,TGTGCCGGCCGATCCGGGACTAGCGGGAGCACAGATACGCAGTATTTT,CAGRSGTSGSTDTQYF
many,TRBD2,TRBJ2-1,TRBV12-3/TRBV12-4,TGTGCCATAAGAGTAGCGGGAGTTGTGCATGAGCAGTTCTTC,CAIRVAGVVHEQFF
many,.,TRBJ2-5,TRBV7-9,TGTGCCAGCAGCTGGGAAGAGACCCAGTACTTC,CASSWEETQYF
few,TRBD1,TRBJ2-5,TRBV20-1,TGCAGTGCTAGATTTCAGGGGGCGGCCTACCAAGAGACCCAGTGCTTC,CSARFQGAAYQETQCF
many,.,TRBJ2-3,TRBV6-1,TGTGCCAGCAGTGAACCCGGCACAGATACGCAGTATTTT,CASSEPGTDTQYF
many,.,TRBJ1-4,TRBV20-1,TGCAGCGTTAACAGGGACGGGGAAAAACTGTTTTTT,CSVNRDGEKLFF
.,TRBD1,TRBJ2-1,TRBV12-3/TRBV12-4,TGTGCCAGCAGCTCAGGGGGCGGGAAGATGGGGTCCTACAATGAGCAGTTCTTC,CASSSGGGKMGSYNEQFF
many,TRBD2,TRBJ2-1,TRBV3-1,TGTGCCAGCAGCCAAATCCTAGCGGACAATGAGCAGTTCTTC,CASSQILADNEQFF
many,TRBD1,TRBJ1-1,TRBV16,TGTGCCAGCAGCCAAAGGACAGGGGGAGTTTTGAACACTGAAGCTTTCTTT,CASSQRTGGVLNTEAFF